The rows below give T cell receptor beta chains drawn from one sample of a study of T cells in Graves' hyperthyroidism and ophthalmopathy. TCRdb fed the multiplex PCR reads into MiXCR, producing one record per CDR3 protein. Seen here are approximately 400,000 distinct CDR3 sequences, about a fifth observed once, and the top ten hold around 4%. Sequencing was performed on blood. These receptors came from a woman aged 18-30 years with Graves' hyperthyroidism. CDR3s include the opening cysteine and the closing phenylalanine or tryptophan. D genes are given only for firm matches. The size entry is marked missing in some rows and otherwise reads once, few, many or a size class.

V gene	D gene	J gene	clone size	CDR3 protein	CDR3 DNA
TRBV20-1	TRBD2	TRBJ2-2	many	CSARAGGDGELFF	TGCAGTGCTAGAGCGGGGGGGGACGGGGAGCTGTTTTTT
TRBV30	NA	TRBJ1-5	many	CAWSLKSNQPQHF	TGTGCCTGGAGTCTGAAGAGCAATCAGCCCCAGCATTTT
TRBV19	NA	TRBJ2-5	many	CASSTGRDSAGKYF	TGTGCCAGTAGTACCGGACGAGATTCCGCGGGGAAGTACTTC
TRBV5-5	NA	TRBJ1-2	many	CASSTHLTENYGYTF	TGTGCCAGCAGCACCCACCTGACAGAAAACTATGGCTACACCTTC
TRBV10-3	NA	TRBJ1-2	NA	CAISVAQGPSNYGYTF	TGTGCCATCAGTGTCGCTCAAGGGCCTTCTAACTATGGCTACACCTTC
TRBV4-1	NA	TRBJ2-7	many	CASSQDWRSYEQYF	TGCGCCAGCAGCCAAGACTGGCGTTCCTACGAGCAGTACTTC
TRBV7-2	NA	TRBJ1-2	NA	CASRRTFDYGYTF	TGTGCCAGCAGGAGAACATTTGACTATGGCTACACCTTC
TRBV5-6	NA	TRBJ2-5	many	CASSLDVRQETQYF	TGTGCCAGCAGCTTGGATGTAAGACAAGAGACCCAGTACTTC
TRBV24-1	NA	TRBJ2-2	NA	CATSDFREGANTGELFF	TGTGCCACCAGTGATTTCCGTGAGGGGGCGAACACCGGGGAGCTGTTTTTT
TRBV7-8	TRBD1	TRBJ1-1	many	CASSTDRGQSANTEAFF	TGTGCCAGCAGCACGGACAGGGGGCAGTCGGCAAACACTGAAGCTTTCTTT
TRBV9	NA	TRBJ2-7	many	CASSSTFHRVLHEQYF	TGTGCCAGCAGCTCCACCTTCCACAGGGTGCTACACGAGCAGTACTTC
TRBV7-3	TRBD2	TRBJ2-5	many	CASSLAGGALETQYF	TGTGCCAGCAGCTTAGCCGGGGGGGCCCTGGAGACCCAGTACTTC
TRBV5-1	NA	TRBJ1-5	NA	CASSVGINQPQHF	TGCGCCAGCAGCGTGGGAATTAATCAGCCCCAGCATTTT
TRBV7-9	NA	TRBJ1-1	many	CASSLGAGLNTEAFF	TGTGCCAGCAGCTTAGGGGCGGGGCTGAACACTGAAGCTTTCTTT
TRBV6-1	NA	TRBJ1-1	NA	CASKGPRGTEAFF	TGTGCCAGCAAAGGACCACGGGGGACTGAAGCTTTCTTT
TRBV5-1	NA	TRBJ1-1	few	CASSLGRGATEAFF	TGCGCCAGCAGCTTGGGCAGGGGAGCCACTGAAGCTTTCTTT
TRBV28	NA	TRBJ1-2	NA	CASSETTGHYGYTF	TGTGCCAGCAGCGAAACGACGGGGCACTATGGCTACACCTTC
TRBV6-1	NA	TRBJ2-2	many	CASSGRAKTGELFF	TGTGCCAGCAGTGGGAGGGCAAAGACCGGGGAGCTGTTTTTT
TRBV11-2	NA	TRBJ2-2	few	CASPNDGELFF	TGTGCCAGCCCCAATGACGGGGAGCTGTTTTTT